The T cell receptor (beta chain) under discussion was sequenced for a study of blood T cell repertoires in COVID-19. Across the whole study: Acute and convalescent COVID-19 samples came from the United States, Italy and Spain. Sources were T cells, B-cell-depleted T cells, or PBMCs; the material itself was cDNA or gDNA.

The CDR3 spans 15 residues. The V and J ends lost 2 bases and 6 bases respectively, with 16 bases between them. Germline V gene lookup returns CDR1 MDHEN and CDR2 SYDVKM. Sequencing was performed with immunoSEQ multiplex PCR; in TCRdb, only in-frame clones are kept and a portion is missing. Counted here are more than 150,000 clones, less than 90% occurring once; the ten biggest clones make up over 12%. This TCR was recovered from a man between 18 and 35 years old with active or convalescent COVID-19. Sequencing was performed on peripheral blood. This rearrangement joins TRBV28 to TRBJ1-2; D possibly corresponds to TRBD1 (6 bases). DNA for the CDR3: TGTGCCAGCAGTTTAACCACCGCGGGGGCGGATGGCTACACCTTC. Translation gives CASSLTTAGADGYTF.